Listed below are T cell receptor beta chains from one sample, sequenced in a study of T cell responses to AZD1222 COVID-19 vaccine. TCRdb keeps only in-frame clones here, not all; method: immunoSEQ multiplex PCR. Of 150,000 to 200,000 clones listed, roughly nine tenths are singletons. The source was peripheral blood, collected on day 0 of AZD1222 vaccination. The receptors here all came from an adult in good health. The CDR3 runs from the conserved cysteine through the conserved F or W. D genes are given only for firm matches. A row's size may be missing; if present it is once, few, many or a size class.

.,TRBV15,TRBD1,TRBJ1-2,TGTGCCACCAGCAGAGCCCCGGGACAGGGTCTCTATGGCTACACCTTC,CATSRAPGQGLYGYTF
.,TRBV18,.,TRBJ1-1,TGTGCCAGCTCACCATCTGGGACACCGAACACTGAAGCTTTCTTT,CASSPSGTPNTEAFF
.,TRBV24-1,.,TRBJ2-5,TGTGCCACCAGTGATAGCAGGTACCAAGAGACCCAGTACTTC,CATSDSRYQETQYF
.,TRBV5-5,TRBD2,TRBJ2-7,TGTGCCAGCAGCTCCAGACTAGCGGGCTACTACGAGCAGTACTTC,CASSSRLAGYYEQYF
.,TRBV5-6,.,TRBJ1-4,TGTGCCAGCAGCGATAAGGTGGGCAATGAAAAACTGTTTTTT,CASSDKVGNEKLFF
once,TRBV7-8,.,TRBJ2-5,TGTGCCAGCAGCTTAGGTCAAGAGACCCAGTACTTC,CASSLGQETQYF
once,TRBV7-6,TRBD2,TRBJ2-7,TGTGCCAGCAGCTTAGCGGGAGGACTAGCGGGGACCTACGAGCAGTACTTC,CASSLAGGLAGTYEQYF
.,TRBV30,.,TRBJ1-1,TGTGCCTGGAGTGTAAGTCGTGGGAACACTGAAGCTTTCTTT,CAWSVSRGNTEAFF
.,TRBV6-5,.,TRBJ1-2,TGTGCCAGCAGTTACTGGCAGGGCCAGGTTGGCTACACCTTC,CASSYWQGQVGYTF
.,TRBV11-2,.,TRBJ2-1,TGTGCCAGCAGCTTCTCGAGGGACTTCGAGCAGTTCTTC,CASSFSRDFEQFF
.,TRBV21-1,.,TRBJ2-4,TGTGCCAGCAGCAAAGCGAAAGGACAGTCACACGTTTGGGACATTCAGTACTTC,CASSKAKGQSHVWDIQYF
.,TRBV24-1,.,TRBJ2-5,TGTGCCACCAGCGGATTTATAGCGGATCAAGAGACCCAGTACTTC,CATSGFIADQETQYF
once,TRBV18,TRBD2,TRBJ2-4,TGTGCCAGCTCACCCGGTGGGGCGGGAGATTTTGCCATTCAGTACTTC,CASSPGGAGDFAIQYF
.,TRBV18,TRBD1,TRBJ2-3,TGTGCCAGCTCACCTAGGACAGGGGGTTCCACAGATACGCAGTATTTT,CASSPRTGGSTDTQYF
.,TRBV30,.,TRBJ2-5,TGTGCCTGGAGTGGAGGGATGGGAGAGACCCAGTACTTC,CAWSGGMGETQYF
.,TRBV11-3,.,TRBJ2-1,TGTGCCAGCAGCTTCTCACTCGGGGAGCAGTTCTTC,CASSFSLGEQFF
.,TRBV23-1,.,TRBJ1-1,TGCGCCAGCAGTCACCTCGTTCGGCCCACTGAAGCTTTCTTT,CASSHLVRPTEAFF
.,TRBV6-6,.,TRBJ1-5,TGTGCCAGCAGTTACGCAGGTCACAATCAGCCCCAGCATTTT,CASSYAGHNQPQHF
.,TRBV11-2,TRBD2,TRBJ2-7,TGTGCCAGCAGACAACATACTAGCGGGAGTTATGAGCAGTACTTC,CASRQHTSGSYEQYF
once,TRBV7-6,.,TRBJ1-4,TGTGCCAGCAGCTCAGAAGAAGGAACTAATGAAAAACTGTTTTTT,CASSSEEGTNEKLFF
.,TRBV19,.,TRBJ1-2,TGTGCCAGTAGTACGACAGCTAACTATGGCTACACCTTC,CASSTTANYGYTF
.,TRBV7-9,.,TRBJ2-3,TGTGCCAGCAGCCCAGTGAGGGCAGATACGCAGTATTTT,CASSPVRADTQYF
once,TRBV27,TRBD2,TRBJ2-7,TGTGCCAGCAGTTCCCACACTAGCGGGAGAGAAGGCGAGCAGTACTTC,CASSSHTSGREGEQYF
.,TRBV3-1/TRBV3-2,.,TRBJ1-1,TGTGCCAGCAGCCGGACCAACACTGAAGCTTTCTTT,CASSRTNTEAFF
.,TRBV5-4,TRBD1,TRBJ1-3,TGTGCCAGCAGCGCTTCCGGGACAGGGGTTAGCTCTGGAAACACCATATATTTT,CASSASGTGVSSGNTIYF
.,TRBV5-1,.,TRBJ1-1,TGCGCCAGCGCGTCAGGGAAAAACACTGAAGCTTTCTTT,CASASGKNTEAFF
.,TRBV7-9,.,TRBJ1-1,TGTGCCAGCAGCTTAGTTGGGCCCTCCACTGAAGCTTTCTTT,CASSLVGPSTEAFF
.,TRBV18,TRBD1,TRBJ1-5,TGTGCCAGCTCAACGGACAGGGGGCTCAATAGCAATCAGCCCCAGCATTTT,CASSTDRGLNSNQPQHF
once,TRBV30,TRBD2,TRBJ2-1,TGTGCCCGATGGGGAGGGTTTGATGAGCAGTTCTTC,CARWGGFDEQFF
once,TRBV27,TRBD2,TRBJ2-3,TGTGCCAGCAGTTTCCGAGAGATTAGCGGGAGGGCCCGGTTGAGAACAGATACGCAGTATTTT,CASSFREISGRARLRTDTQYF
.,TRBV18,.,TRBJ1-1,TGTGCCAGCTCACCACCCAGGGGCCCGAACACTGAAGCTTTCTTT,CASSPPRGPNTEAFF
.,TRBV30,.,TRBJ1-4,TGTGCCGCGCAACGGGGCAGTATTAATGAAAAACTGTTTTTT,CAAQRGSINEKLFF
.,TRBV5-1,.,TRBJ2-7,TGCGCCAGCAGCTCTAGTCCGGGACCAGGCTACGAGCAGTACTTC,CASSSSPGPGYEQYF
.,TRBV19,.,TRBJ1-6,TGTGCCAGTAGTACGTTTGACGGTAATTCACCCCTCCACTTT,CASSTFDGNSPLHF
once,TRBV30,.,TRBJ1-4,TGTGCCCGATCCGGGACGGTGGATCAGAAACTGTTTTTT,CARSGTVDQKLFF
.,TRBV19,TRBD2,TRBJ2-7,TGTGCCAGTAGTACACAACCCAGGACTAGCGGGAGTCTCTACGAGCAGTACTTC,CASSTQPRTSGSLYEQYF
.,TRBV29-1,TRBD1,TRBJ1-1,TGCAGCGGCCGGACAGGAATCACTGAAGCTTTCTTT,CSGRTGITEAFF
.,TRBV5-1,TRBD1,TRBJ1-6,TGCGCCAGCAGCTCCTGGACAGGGGGCATCTCACCCCTCCACTTT,CASSSWTGGISPLHF
.,TRBV19,TRBD1,TRBJ2-7,TGTGCCAGTAGTATCTCTGGGACAGGGATAGCCGAGCAGTACTTC,CASSISGTGIAEQYF
.,TRBV5-4,.,TRBJ1-6,TGTGCCAGCAGCTTGACGGTTCCAGGGACGTCACCCCTCCACTTT,CASSLTVPGTSPLHF
.,TRBV6-5,.,TRBJ1-2,TGTGCCAGCAGTTATACCCTAGGGGGGAATGGCTACACCTTC,CASSYTLGGNGYTF
.,TRBV4-2,TRBD2,TRBJ2-3,TGTGCCAGCAGCCGGCCTGCGGGGGCGGGAGGGGAGGATACGCAGTATTTT,CASSRPAGAGGEDTQYF
.,TRBV12-3/TRBV12-4,.,TRBJ2-2,TGTGCCACCTCATCCGGGACAGGGGAGCTGTTTTTT,CATSSGTGELFF
.,TRBV18,.,TRBJ1-2,TGTGCCAGCTCACTGAGATCAAGCTACACCTTC,CASSLRSSYTF
.,TRBV30,TRBD1,TRBJ2-3,TGTGCCTGGAGCACAGGGGGCTTGGGGACAGATACGCAGTATTTT,CAWSTGGLGTDTQYF